Described below is a single T cell receptor beta chain sequence and its context. Its antigen is unidentified. This sample stems from a study of blood T cells in healthy people across ages. Across the whole study: The template switching approach captured approximately one barcoded beta molecule for every two T cells.

Trimming took 11 bases from V and 4 from J, leaving 21 bases between them. The CDR3 runs 15 residues. Germline CDR1 is MNHEY and CDR2 is SMNVEV (reference sequence). A second PCR, run for 7 to 11 cycles, used a sample-barcoded 5' primer plus a J-beta primer mix. MiXCR, applied by TCRdb to the 5' RACE reads, yields one record per CDR3 protein. This sample carries about a million distinct CDR3 sequences, 35% to 40% of them seen once, and the ten largest clones take less than 15%. Overall study results and limits: Per million T cells, TCR beta diversity dropped roughly linearly as age increased. Long-lived and aged donors differed, with more naive CD4+ cells and higher diversity in the long-lived.

V is TRBV27 and J is TRBJ2-1; D may be TRBD2 (6 bases). The sequence came from a man between 18 and 35 years old in good health. The sequencing input was blood. In nucleotides, the CDR3 is TGTGCCTCCAAGGCGGAGGGTAACTCGTACAATGAGCAGTTCTTC. It yields the protein CASKAEGNSYNEQFF.